Below are 21 T cell receptor beta chains sequenced from a single sample in a study of blood T cell repertoires in COVID-19. Sequencing was performed with immunoSEQ multiplex PCR; in TCRdb, only in-frame clones are kept and a portion is missing. The sample contains 140,000 to 150,000 clones, just under 80% of which appear only once. Sequencing was done on a sample of peripheral blood. The receptors stem from a woman aged 55-69 years with acute or convalescent COVID-19.

This clone occurred a few times. The chain joins TRBV7-9 to TRBJ1-6; D unresolved. CDR3 length: 17 amino acids. The V gene's germline CDR1 is SEHNR and CDR2 FQNEAQ (reference sequence). Trimming pared 5 bases from V and 8 bases from J, leaving 22 bases between. CDR3 loop: CASSASESGRKHSPLHF. The CDR3 DNA follows: TGTGCCAGCAGCGCCTCAGAATCCGGGAGAAAGCATTCACCCCTCCACTTT.

The chain is built from TRBV6-2 or TRBV6-3 and TRBJ2-6; 8 positions agree with TRBD1. The ends lost 3 bases at V and 1 base at J; junction bases unmatched: 8. Germline loops: CDR1 MNHEY, CDR2 SVGEGT. CDR3 length equals 18 residues. The chain's CDR3 is CASSYTGGHFSGANVLTF. The CDR3 DNA sequence: TGTGCCAGCAGTTATACAGGGGGGCACTTTTCTGGGGCCAACGTCCTGACTTTC.

This rearrangement joins TRBV2 to TRBJ2-1, with TRBD2 identical over 9 bases. After removal of 8 bases from V and 6 bases from J, the junction contained 11 bases not matched to a gene. The CDR3 consists of 15 residues. Germline V lookup: CDR1 SNHLY, CDR2 FYNNEI. Written as DNA, the CDR3 is TGTGCCAGCCGCCATGGCAGCGGGAGGTCCAATGAGCAGTTCTTC. It codes for CASRHGSGRSNEQFF.

The chain recombines TRBV12-3 or TRBV12-4 with TRBJ1-2, with no clear D. This CDR3 has 12 residues. V was shortened by 2 bases and J by 4 bases, with 5 bases between the two germline ends. The CDR3 loop reads CASSLIGYGYTF. In DNA form, the CDR3 reads TGTGCCAGCAGTTTAATCGGCTATGGCTACACCTTC.

In this sample, this clone turned up once. The chain has TRBV10-3 and TRBJ2-1; D might be TRBD1 (6 bases). This CDR3 spans 15 amino acids. CDR1 is ENHRY, CDR2 SYGVKD, per germline. Deletions cut 6 bases from V and 5 bases from J, with 17 bases between. The CDR3 sequence is CAIRNNRDTNNEQFF. As DNA, the CDR3 is TGTGCCATCAGAAATAACCGGGACACAAACAATGAGCAGTTCTTC.

The chain links TRBV2 to TRBJ2-1, with no clear D. The CDR3 is 11 residues long. The ends were cut back, 6 bases at V and 4 bases at J, with 4 bases in the middle. From germline, CDR1 is SNHLY and CDR2 FYNNEI. DNA of the CDR3: TGTGCCAGCAGCCCTTACAATGAGCAGTTCTTC. Its protein is CASSPYNEQFF. Full variable domain (missing parts from reference TRBV2 and TRBJ2-1): EPEVTQTPSHQVTQMGQEVILRCVPISNHLYFYWYRQILGQKVEFLVSFYNNEISEKSEIFDDQFSVERPDGSNFTLKIRSTKLEDSAMYFCASSPYNEQFFGPGTRLTVL.

This chain connects TRBV5-6 to TRBJ2-5; D not certain. The V end lost 0 bases, the J end lost 5 bases, and 11 bases lay between the germline ends. CDR1 and CDR2 from the germline V gene are SGHDT and YYEEEE. The CDR3 is 14 residues long. CDR3 nucleotide sequence: TGTGCCAGCAGCTTGGACGTATCCGGGGAGACCCAGTACTTC. This translates into CASSLDVSGETQYF.

The chain has TRBV30 and TRBJ1-1; 10 bases fit TRBD1. Trimming removed 7 bases from V and 1 base from J; junction bases left unmatched: 9. The CDR3 length is 15 residues. Looked up from germline, CDR1 is GTSNPN and CDR2 is SVGIG (reference sequence). The CDR3 is CASSGTGATNTEAFF. In nucleotides, the CDR3 is TGTGCCTCATCCGGGACAGGGGCCACGAACACTGAAGCTTTCTTT.

The rearrangement joins TRBV1 to TRBJ2-7; TRBD1, as called in the table, went unchecked against the DNA. TRBV1 is classified as a pseudogene. CDR3 length equals 11 residues. This CDR3 is CYDRGPYEQYF. DNA for the CDR3: TGCTACGACAGGGGTCCCTACGAGCAGTACTTC.

The chain carries TRBV14 and TRBJ2-1; 15 positions match TRBD2. CDR1 is SGHDN and CDR2 is FVKESK in the germline V gene. The junction had 9 bases not matched to a gene; V was cut back by 0 bases and J by 6 bases. The CDR3 is 19 amino acids. CDR3 nucleotides: TGTGCCAGCAGCCAAGATAGTTCCGGGACTAGCGGGAGGACCAATGAGCAGTTCTTC. It codes for CASSQDSSGTSGRTNEQFF. The entire variable domain, with the rest obtained from reference TRBV14 and TRBJ2-1, is as follows: EAGVTQFPSHSVIEKGQTVTLRCDPISGHDNLYWYRRVMGKEIKFLLHFVKESKQDESGMPNNRFLAERTGGTYSTLKVQPAELEDSGVYFCASSQDSSGTSGRTNEQFFGPGTRLTVL.

The CDR3 sequence: CASSRGRVPYNEQFF. CDR3 in DNA: TGTGCCAGTAGTAGGGGCCGGGTGCCTTACAATGAGCAGTTCTTC. The genes are TRBV19 and TRBJ2-1; tentatively, D is TRBD1 (5 bases). This CDR3 comprises 15 residues. Between the trimmed V and J ends, which lost 4 bases and 4 bases, there was a span of 14 bases. Germline assignment: CDR1 LNHDA and CDR2 SQIVND (reference sequence).

The chain employs TRBV28 and TRBJ2-7; weak D call: TRBD2 (7 bases). The ends were cut back, 6 bases at V and 2 bases at J, with 17 bases in the middle. CDR1 is MDHEN and CDR2 is SYDVKM in the germline V gene. The CDR3 has 15 residues. CDR3 sequence reads: CASRRGLAVTYEQYF. DNA for the CDR3: TGTGCCAGCAGGCGGGGGCTAGCGGTAACCTACGAGCAGTACTTC.

This clone occurred a few times. The rearrangement links TRBV28 to TRBJ2-5, with D unresolved. This CDR3 has 14 residues. Trimming shortened V by 5 bases and J by 2 bases, and 12 bases separated the two germline ends. The V gene's germline CDR1 is MDHEN and CDR2 SYDVKM. The CDR3 DNA follows: TGTGCCAGCAGTCGAATAGACACTCAAGAGACCCAGTACTTC. Its translation is CASSRIDTQETQYF.

This clone is a singleton in its sample. The V gene is TRBV28, the J gene TRBJ2-2, with 8 bases that match TRBD2. The trim removed 8 bases at V and 7 bases at J, leaving 18 bases unmatched. Germline V gives CDR1 MDHEN, CDR2 SYDVKM. The CDR3 totals 17 residues. CDR3 loop: CASALRPSGSIGGELFF. The CDR3 DNA reads TGTGCCAGCGCCCTCCGTCCAAGCGGGAGTATTGGCGGGGAGCTGTTTTTT.

This clone has just a few counts. The chain links TRBV5-8 to TRBJ2-3, with D unresolved. The germline V and J ends were trimmed by 0 bases and 0 bases, with 8 bases remaining between them. The CDR3 is 15 residues long. Per the germline V gene, CDR1 is SGHTS and CDR2 is YDEGEE. Here the CDR3 DNA reads TGTGCCAGCAGCTTGGGAGCGACTAGCACAGATACGCAGTATTTT. This codes for CASSLGATSTDTQYF.

The chain uses TRBV5-1 and TRBJ2-3; D ambiguous. From germline, CDR1 is SGHRS and CDR2 YFSETQ. The CDR3 runs to 13 residues. V lost 4 bases and J lost 9, with 15 bases in between. The CDR3 spells CASSLNIAGTQYF. The CDR3 DNA is TGCGCCAGCAGCCTGAACATAGCCGGAACGCAGTATTTT.

V and J are TRBV18 and TRBJ1-1, with D unresolved. The CDR3 extends over 15 amino acids. V gave up 1 base and J gave up 0 bases, with 9 bases separating them. Germline CDR1 reads KGHSH; CDR2 reads LQKENI. The CDR3: CASSPLAGMNTEAFF. The CDR3 nucleotides are TGTGCCAGCTCACCACTCGCCGGGATGAACACTGAAGCTTTCTTT.

This clone was found a few times. CDR3 bases: TGTGCCAGCAGTTACTCGTTGAGGGATGAGCAGTTCTTC. As protein: CASSYSLRDEQFF. This chain links TRBV6-5 with TRBJ2-1; D is perhaps TRBD2 (5 bases). Between the trimmed V and J ends, which lost 0 bases and 8 bases, there was a span of 8 bases. CDR1 is MNHEY and CDR2 is SVGAGI in the germline V gene. This CDR3 has 13 residues.

This chain joins TRBV7-9 and TRBJ1-2, with D possibly TRBD1 on 6 matching bases. The CDR3 covers 13 residues. Germline V CDR1 and CDR2: SEHNR, FQNEAQ (reference sequence). The germline V and J ends were trimmed by 5 bases and 5 bases, with 12 bases remaining between them. CDR3 DNA sequence: TGTGCCAGCAGCCAACAAGGACAGTATGGCTACACCTTC. Its protein product is CASSQQGQYGYTF. Filled out from reference TRBV7-9 and TRBJ1-2, the complete variable domain reads DTGVSQNPRHKITKRGQNVTFRCDPISEHNRLYWYRQTLGQGPEFLTYFQNEAQLEKSRLLSDRFSAERPKGSFSTLEIQRTEQGDSAMYLCASSQQGQYGYTFGSGTRLTVV.

The V call is TRBV19, the J call TRBJ2-5; TRBD2 matches 12 bases. This CDR3 region has 16 residues. Germline values: CDR1 LNHDA, CDR2 SQIVND (reference sequence). Trimming removed 1 base from V and 3 bases from J; junction bases left unmatched: 3. The chain's CDR3 is CASSIVRLAGEETQYF. The CDR3 coding sequence is TGTGCCAGTAGTATAGTCAGACTAGCGGGAGAAGAGACCCAGTACTTC.

This chain links TRBV29-1 with TRBJ1-5; 7 nucleotides agree with TRBD1. CDR1 is SQVTM, CDR2 ANQGSEA, per germline. This CDR3 spans 12 amino acids. The trim removed 4 bases at V and 4 bases at J, leaving 1 base unmatched. CDR3 region: CSVVQGNQPQHF. CDR3 nucleotide sequence: TGCAGCGTTGTACAGGGGAATCAGCCCCAGCATTTT.